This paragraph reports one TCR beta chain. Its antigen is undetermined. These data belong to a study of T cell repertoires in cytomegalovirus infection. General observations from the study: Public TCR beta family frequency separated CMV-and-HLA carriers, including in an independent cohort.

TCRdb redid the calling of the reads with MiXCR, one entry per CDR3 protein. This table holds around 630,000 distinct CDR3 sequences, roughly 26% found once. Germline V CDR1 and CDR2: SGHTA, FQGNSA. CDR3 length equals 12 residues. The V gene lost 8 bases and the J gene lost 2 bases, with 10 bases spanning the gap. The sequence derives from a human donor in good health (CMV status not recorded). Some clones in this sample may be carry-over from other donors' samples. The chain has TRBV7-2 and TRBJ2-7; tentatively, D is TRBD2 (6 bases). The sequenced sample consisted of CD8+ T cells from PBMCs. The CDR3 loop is CASGDSTYEQYF. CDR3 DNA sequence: TGTGCCAGCGGGGACTCTACCTACGAGCAGTACTTC.